This T cell receptor beta chain was captured in a study of CD8+CD57+ T cells in acquired aplastic anemia. On the study more broadly: Each DNA sample taken from sorted CD4+ and CD8+ cells came to approximately 3 ug on average.

Genomic DNA was employed as the template in profiling TCR beta VDJ and CDR3. TCRdb fed the reads into MiXCR, producing one record per CDR3 protein. This sample yields around 150,000 distinct CDR3 sequences, of which 71% are seen a single time; 35% to 60% belongs to the top ten. Sequencing was done on patients that had shown CD8+CD57+ cell expansion by flow cytometry. This receptor was obtained from a human donor with aplastic anemia. The source material was sorted CD4+, CD8+, or CD8+CD57+ T cells (not recorded which) from PBMCs.

CDR3 nucleotides: TGCGCCAGCACCGTGGTGGGTGCAACTAATGAAAAACTGTTTTTT. This sequence encodes CASTVVGATNEKLFF. The chain recombines TRBV5-1 with TRBJ1-4; D gene uncertain. The CDR3 consists of 15 residues. Germline-derived CDR1 and CDR2 are SGHRS and YFSETQ. The germline V and J ends were trimmed by 6 bases and 0 bases, with 12 bases remaining between them.